Shown below are 8 T cell receptor beta chains from a single sample sequenced in a study of T-cell reconstitution after alpha-beta-depleted transplantation in children. Preparation of the TCRbeta library was carried out with unique molecular identifiers. Each CDR3 protein gets one entry after TCRdb re-called the PCR reads with MiXCR. The data show 300,000 to 400,000 distinct CDR3 sequences, more than 20% seen once. The sample here was PBMCs, mostly from graft donor cells, taken 180 days after TCRalphabeta/CD19-depleted stem cell transplant. All receptors come from a male patient between 10 and 17 years old who had a stem cell transplant for acute lymphoblastic leukemia, so the T cells may come from the graft donor.

The CDR3: CASSPYTETQYF. The CDR3 nucleotides are TGTGCCAGCAGCCCCTACACGGAGACCCAGTACTTC. The rearrangement uses TRBV7-6 and TRBJ2-5, with D uncertain. Germline CDR1 and CDR2: SGHVS and FNYEAQ. Trimming cost V 5 bases and J 5 bases, with 9 bases left between them. This CDR3 is 12 amino acids long.

J is TRBJ2-1 and V is TRBV7-2; D is perhaps TRBD1 or TRBD2 (5 bases each). V dropped 1 base and J dropped 10 bases, with 17 bases sitting between them. The CDR3 is 15 residues long. Germline loops: CDR1 SGHTA, CDR2 FQGNSA. The CDR3 loop reads CASSLGQWGSIEQFF. Written as DNA, the CDR3 is TGTGCCAGCAGCTTAGGTCAGTGGGGGTCAATCGAGCAGTTCTTC.

This chain links TRBV2 with TRBJ2-1, with 9 bases matching TRBD2. Germline CDR1 SNHLY, CDR2 FYNNEI. CDR3 length equals 15 residues. With V trimmed by 3 bases and J by 6 bases, 6 bases remained unmatched. CDR3 amino acids: CASSEIAGARNEQFF. Here the CDR3 DNA reads TGTGCCAGCAGTGAGATAGCGGGAGCACGCAATGAGCAGTTCTTC. The full variable domain, in which reference TRBV2 and TRBJ2-1 provide the parts outside the CDR3, is EPEVTQTPSHQVTQMGQEVILRCVPISNHLYFYWYRQILGQKVEFLVSFYNNEISEKSEIFDDQFSVERPDGSNFTLKIRSTKLEDSAMYFCASSEIAGARNEQFFGPGTRLTVL.

This clonotype was recorded a few times. The chain is built from TRBV5-1 and TRBJ1-1; D not resolved. This CDR3 spans 16 amino acids. The germline gives CDR1 SGHRS, CDR2 YFSETQ. Trimming took 1 base from V and 1 from J, leaving 14 bases between them. The DNA for the CDR3 is TGCGCCAGCAGCTTGATCTACTCGCGACAGAACACTGAAGCTTTCTTT. This encodes CASSLIYSRQNTEAFF.

The chain joins TRBV7-9 to TRBJ2-1; 15 bases line up with TRBD2. V shed 3 bases and J 8 bases; nucleotides not matched to a gene: 5. The germline V gene encodes CDR1 SEHNR and CDR2 FQNEAQ (reference sequence). The CDR3 covers 16 residues. The CDR3 coding sequence is TGTGCCAGCAGCTTTGGACTAGCGGGAGGGCCGGATGAGCAGTTCTTC. Translating gives CASSFGLAGGPDEQFF.

This clonotype came up a few times. The chain has TRBV7-9 and TRBJ2-7; 8 bases map to TRBD1. The CDR3 length is 16 residues. V was pared by 2 bases and J by 3 bases, with 9 bases of the junction left unmatched. The germline V gene encodes CDR1 SEHNR and CDR2 FQNEAQ (reference sequence). CDR3 loop: CASSLRGTGLDYEQYF. The CDR3 coding sequence is TGTGCCAGCAGCTTAAGGGGGACAGGACTGGACTACGAGCAGTACTTC.

The chain joins TRBV5-1 to TRBJ2-7; 9 bases agree with TRBD1. Germline V gene lookup returns CDR1 SGHRS and CDR2 YFSETQ. The CDR3 totals 16 residues. V was clipped by 4 bases and J by 3 bases; unmatched bases: 11. The CDR3 sequence is CASSLTSTGGFYEQYF. The CDR3 DNA sequence: TGCGCCAGCAGCCTTACCTCGACAGGGGGGTTCTACGAGCAGTACTTC.

The rearrangement uses TRBV7-2 and TRBJ1-5; D is unclear. Germline-derived CDR1 and CDR2 are SGHTA and FQGNSA. V was clipped by 3 bases and J by 0 bases, with 6 bases between them. CDR3 length equals 14 residues. CDR3 nucleotides: TGTGCCAGCAGCTTGGCTTCTAGCAATCAGCCCCAGCATTTT. Translation: CASSLASSNQPQHF.